The subject of this entry is one TCR beta chain. Its cognate antigen is unknown. Cultured CD4+ T cell DNA underwent sequencing with the Oncomine TCR Beta short-read assay. The authors extracted genomic DNA from cultured CD4+ T cells. TCRdb independently ran MiXCR on the PCR reads; one entry per CDR3 protein. The sample contains under 25,000 distinct CDR3 sequences, approximately 48% of which appear only once. The data were obtained in a study of vaccination and CD4 T cells after COVID-19. The CDR3 is 15 residues long. V lost 3 bases and J 4 bases, leaving 15 bases between the germline ends. Treatment indicated: approximately 9-day PBMC culture with coronavirus spike peptide pools or control peptides (ViraFEST assay). Per well, two million PBMCs were cultured in the presence of about 10 IU/ml IL-2 and approximately 10 ug/ml peptide pools. After around ten days of culture, CD4+ T cells were negatively selected.

The receptor was derived from a human donor with COVID-19. Sequencing was done on a sample of cultured CD4+ T cells from blood. The gene calls are TRBV12-3 or TRBV12-4 and TRBJ1-2; D is perhaps TRBD1 (5 bases). The CDR3 here is CASSFRGSGTYGYTF. The CDR3 DNA sequence: TGTGCCAGCAGTTTTCGGGGGTCGGGGACCTATGGCTACACCTTC.